The 18 T cell receptor beta chains below all came from one sample that was sequenced in a study of T cells after somatic rescue of genetic block. Sequencing was performed with immunoSEQ multiplex PCR; in TCRdb, only in-frame clones are kept and a portion is missing. The profile covers 65,000 to 70,000 clones, with around 92% appearing a single time and 2.9% taken by the ten largest. What was sequenced was peripheral blood mononuclear cells (PBMCs). The receptor set was obtained from a man aged 35 to 55.

The chain couples TRBV7-9 to TRBJ2-1; TRBD2 aligns across 12 bases. Germline V gene data show CDR1 as SEHNR and CDR2 as FQNEAQ (reference sequence). The V gene end was trimmed by 5 bases and the J gene end by 7 bases; junction bases not matched to a gene: 3. The CDR3 is 14 residues long. CDR3 sequence reads: CASSRTSGTNEQFF. The CDR3 DNA follows: TGTGCCAGCAGCCGGACTAGCGGGACGAATGAGCAGTTCTTC.

On this clone itself: Other nucleotide sequences from this sample produce the same CDR3. The V gene is TRBV9, the J gene TRBJ2-3; weak D call: TRBD1 (7 bases). From germline, CDR1 is SGDLS and CDR2 YYNGEE. V gave up 4 bases and J gave up 3 bases, with 12 bases separating them. The CDR3 has 14 amino acids. The CDR3 sequence: CASSPSGGTDTQYF. The DNA of the CDR3 is TGTGCCAGCAGCCCATCAGGGGGGACAGATACGCAGTATTTT.

The count of this clone is one. This sequence joins TRBV27 and TRBJ1-3, with 11 bases matching TRBD1. Germline V gene sequence: CDR1 MNHEY, CDR2 SMNVEV (reference sequence). Trimming removed 7 bases from V and 6 bases from J; junction bases left unmatched: 5. The CDR3 runs 14 residues. Here the CDR3 DNA reads TGTGCCAGCAAGAGGACAGGGGGCGAAAACACCATATATTTT. Translated: CASKRTGGENTIYF.

This clone was detected only once. This chain links TRBV11-2 with TRBJ1-2, with 7 bases aligning to TRBD1. The CDR3 extends over 15 amino acids. V dropped 4 bases and J dropped 5; count of bases not matched to a gene: 10. In germline, CDR1 is SGHAT, CDR2 FQNNGV. The CDR3 here is CASSSDRPRGYGYTF. The CDR3 DNA reads TGTGCCAGCAGCTCGGACAGGCCCCGGGGGTATGGCTACACCTTC.

The V gene is TRBV4-1, the J gene TRBJ2-7; tentative D call: TRBD1 (5 bases). The germline V gene encodes CDR1 MGHRA and CDR2 YSYEKL. V lost 1 base, J lost 1 base, and 11 bases lay in between. This CDR3 contains 15 residues. The CDR3 is CASSQAAGQSYEQYF. As DNA, the CDR3 is TGCGCCAGCAGCCAAGCGGCAGGGCAATCCTACGAGCAGTACTTC.

The V gene is TRBV4-3, the J gene TRBJ1-3; D remains ambiguous. Looked up from germline, CDR1 is LGHNA and CDR2 is YSLEER. This CDR3 is 16 amino acids long. The V gene lost 0 bases and the J gene lost 0 bases, with 9 bases spanning the gap. CDR3 nucleotide sequence: TGCGCCAGCAGCCAAGATAGTATGGTCTCTGGAAACACCATATATTTT. Its translation is CASSQDSMVSGNTIYF.

CDR3 DNA: TGTGCCAGCAGCCGGCCGGGAGAAGAGACCCAGTACTTC. Residues: CASSRPGEETQYF. The V gene is TRBV27, the J gene TRBJ2-5; D may be TRBD2 (6 bases). Germline CDR1 MNHEY, CDR2 SMNVEV (reference sequence). This CDR3 contains 13 residues. The V and J ends lost 6 bases and 3 bases respectively, with 11 bases between them.

The chain is built from TRBV28 and TRBJ2-3; D tentatively reads TRBD1 or TRBD2 (5 bases each). CDR1 is MDHEN, CDR2 SYDVKM, per germline. The V end was cut by 10 bases, the J end by 1 base, with 12 bases between. The CDR3 sequence is 13 residues long. The CDR3 DNA reads TGTGCCACTTCCCTGGGACGCACAGATACGCAGTATTTT. Translated, it gives CATSLGRTDTQYF.

This sequence joins TRBV2 and TRBJ2-5; D is perhaps TRBD1 (6 bases). Trimming removed 6 bases from V and 1 base from J, with 15 bases in between. In germline, CDR1 is SNHLY, CDR2 FYNNEI. CDR3 length: 15 amino acids. The CDR3 bases are TGTGCCAGCAGGGGGACACCCGGATCCCAAGAGACCCAGTACTTC. This sequence encodes CASRGTPGSQETQYF.

This clone has only one observation. The chain recombines TRBV4-3 with TRBJ1-1; TRBD1 matches at 7 bases. The CDR3 has 14 amino acids. V was clipped by 1 base and J by 6 bases; unmatched bases: 5. Germline CDR1 is LGHNA and CDR2 is YSLEER. The CDR3 bases are TGCGCCAGCAGCCAAGCCAGGGGGTGGGCTGAAGCTTTCTTT. Amino acid sequence: CASSQARGWAEAFF.

The chain recombines TRBV7-6 with TRBJ2-3; 9 bases map to TRBD2. Per germline, CDR1 SGHVS and CDR2 FNYEAQ. The V gene end was trimmed by 6 bases and the J gene end by 0 bases; junction bases not matched to a gene: 4. CDR3 size: 15 residues. The CDR3 is CASRLSGGSTDTQYF. In nucleotides, the CDR3 is TGTGCCAGCAGACTGAGCGGGGGGAGCACAGATACGCAGTATTTT.

The V call is TRBV5-1, the J call TRBJ2-3; a weak D match, TRBD1 (6 bases). This CDR3 spans 15 amino acids. V was cut by 4 bases and J by 0 bases, with 12 bases left in between. Germline V gene sequence: CDR1 SGHRS, CDR2 YFSETQ. Here the CDR3 reads CASSHDRSSTDTQYF. In DNA, the CDR3 is TGCGCCAGCAGCCACGACAGGTCGAGCACAGATACGCAGTATTTT.

This clone was counted a single time. The J gene is TRBJ2-5, the V gene TRBV15; D possibly uses TRBD1 or TRBD2 (5 bases each). The CDR3 loop spans 15 amino acids. Per the germline V gene, CDR1 is LNHNV and CDR2 is YYDKDF (reference sequence). V was trimmed by 2 bases and J by 3 bases, leaving 13 bases between them. The CDR3 DNA follows: TGTGCCACCAGCAGACCGGGGACGGAAGAAGAGACCCAGTACTTC. This translates into CATSRPGTEEETQYF.

The genes are TRBV5-1 and TRBJ2-7; no clear D. Germline CDR1 and CDR2: SGHRS and YFSETQ. V lost 0 bases and J lost 4, with 8 bases in between. The CDR3 totals 13 residues. The CDR3 region is CASSLAPGYEQYF. In DNA form, the CDR3 reads TGCGCCAGCAGCTTGGCCCCCGGATACGAGCAGTACTTC.

This chain uses TRBV27 with TRBJ2-5; TRBD2 matches 12 bases. Germline CDR1 is MNHEY and CDR2 is SMNVEV (reference sequence). Trimming removed 4 bases from V and 4 bases from J; junction bases left unmatched: 4. The CDR3 runs 15 residues. The CDR3 here is CASSSLAGGPETQYF. In DNA, the CDR3 is TGTGCCAGCAGTTCTCTAGCGGGGGGGCCAGAGACCCAGTACTTC.

This sequence joins TRBV13 and TRBJ2-5; perhaps D is TRBD1 or TRBD2 (5 bases each). CDR1 is PRHDT and CDR2 is FYEKMQ in the germline V gene (reference sequence). V was cut by 4 bases and J by 0 bases, with 9 bases left in between. The CDR3 sequence is 14 residues long. The CDR3, as DNA: TGTGCCAGCAGCTCGGGACGGGACCAAGAGACCCAGTACTTC. Encoded protein: CASSSGRDQETQYF.

The chain employs TRBV5-1 and TRBJ2-5; D may be TRBD2 (6 bases). This CDR3 has 15 residues. Between the trimmed V and J ends, which lost 5 bases and 5 bases, there was a span of 19 bases. CDR1 and CDR2 (germline): SGHRS, YFSETQ. The CDR3 reads CASSRESGVGETQYF. CDR3 in DNA: TGCGCCAGCAGTCGGGAGTCGGGGGTTGGGGAGACCCAGTACTTC.

V usage is TRBV7-9 and J usage is TRBJ2-2; the match to TRBD2 covers 13 bases. CDR3 length: 16 residues. Germline CDR1 is SEHNR and CDR2 is FQNEAQ (reference sequence). Trimming at V came to 6 bases and at J to 1 base, leaving 2 bases not matched to a gene. The CDR3 DNA is TGTGCCAGCAGTACTAGCGGGAGGGGGAACACCGGGGAGCTGTTTTTT. Amino acid sequence: CASSTSGRGNTGELFF.